The next 2 T cell receptor beta chains were all read from a single sample in a study of beta chain features in type 1 diabetes (dated by TCRdb to 2017 to 2018). What the research found in general, with its limitations: Type 1 diabetes patients showed a moderate but significant shortening of TCRB CDR3 length in all four CD4+ subsets.

No antigen has been identified for these receptors. Receptor amplification or capture employed the immunoSEQ multiplex PCR assay. All of the isolated RNA was reverse transcribed with the High Capacity cDNA Reverse Transcription Kit, so expressed TCRB transcripts were sequenced. The table was pulled from immuneACCESS by TCRdb, which kept in-frame rearrangements only. Such tables lose some clones; where checked, under half of the loss comes from unresolved V genes, and the rest has no known cause. Counted in this sample were 240,000 or so clones; about 20% of them appeared once. Clones ranked in the top ten supply about 0.027% of the sample. Sequencing was done on a sample of naive CD4+ T cells from blood. The cell subset or site label for this specimen denotes: true naive CD4+ T cells. Every receptor here comes from a woman aged 40 to 55 with type 1 diabetes.

This rearrangement joins TRBV19 to TRBJ2-2; D uncertain. Germline CDR1 is LNHDA and CDR2 is SQIVND (reference sequence). V was clipped by 5 bases and J by 0 bases, with 7 bases between them. This CDR3 spans 14 amino acids. The CDR3 DNA reads TGTGCCAGTAGTGAACACACGAACACCGGGGAGCTGTTTTTT. It is translated as CASSEHTNTGELFF.

The CDR3 loop reads CASSVTSGSYNEQFF. CDR3 DNA sequence: TGCGCCAGCAGCGTAACTAGCGGCTCCTACAATGAGCAGTTCTTC. The rearrangement uses TRBV5-1 and TRBJ2-1, with 8 bases matching TRBD2. CDR3 size: 15 residues. Per germline, CDR1 SGHRS and CDR2 YFSETQ. Trimming at V came to 4 bases and at J to 0 bases, leaving 3 bases not matched to a gene.